This T cell receptor beta chain was sequenced in a study of Tregs in tolerant kidney transplant recipients (dated by TCRdb to between 2017 and 2020). General notes on the study: Before combined kidney and bone marrow transplantation, this study identified donor-specific regulatory T cells using TCRbeta sequencing and then followed those same cells after transplant. In a few healthy controls, several methods of expanding Tregs specific for an allogeneic donor were compared by TCRbeta repertoire sequencing.

Taken from the germline V gene, the CDR1 and CDR2 loops are MNHNS and SASEGT. The V end loses 3 bases and the J end loses 10 bases, and a stretch of 24 bases separates them. From the cysteine up to the phenylalanine, the CDR3 has a length of 16 residues. Of the read, only the CDR3 DNA is kept; its 48 bases are in frame from base 1. Unstimulated Tregs (CD4+CD25+CD127-), CD4+ non-Tregs (CD4+CD25-), CD4 and CD8 cells were FACS-sorted from thawed PBMCs. Thawed PBMCs were rested overnight at 37 degrees C with 200 to 250 IU/ml IL-2 before Treg sorting. Healthy control blood was obtained either as purchased buffy coats or from healthy volunteers. Healthy control blood was processed by Ficoll density gradient to PBMCs and cryopreserved; patient PBMCs were collected before and after transplant. Worth noting for this clone: The specificity of this receptor is unknown. Base qualities are not at hand, and no much larger clone is one base apart.

For TCRbeta CDR3 sequencing, genomic DNA was extracted from sorted cells using the QIAGEN DNeasy Blood and Tissue Kit. High-throughput TCRbeta CDR3 sequencing was carried out commercially through immunoSEQ, with PCR amplification with bias correction and internal controls included. The authors processed their data as follows. Unique productive TCRbeta sequences were defined by CDR3 nucleotide sequence when primers matched and otherwise by CDR3 amino acid sequence together with Vbeta and Jbeta genes. To correct for sorting error, sequences found in more than one sorted population at a frequency ratio of 2:1 or less were discarded, and the remaining shared sequences were assigned to the population with the higher frequency. Sequences were defined as donor-reactive when expanded at least 5-fold in CFSE-low cells versus unstimulated cells and present at a frequency of at least 0.01% in CFSE-low cells. Repertoire divergence was quantified by Jensen-Shannon divergence using the top 100 TCRbeta sequences ranked by frequency. When a sample had multiple sequencing runs, each run was corrected for sorting error separately and the runs were then pooled. Held by TCRdb, this immuneACCESS table contains in-frame sequences only and omits some clones. Under half of the omission traces to an unresolved V gene where checked; the cause of the rest is unknown. Clonal size and the V and J genes are those of that table, whereas D and trimming came from the DNA. Recorded for this sample are around 20,000 clones; roughly four fifths of them occurred a single time. 2% to 2.5% of the sample rests with the top ten.

Points the paper makes about the study in general: The most biologically relevant and donor-specific TCRbeta repertoire appeared to be identified by expanding Tregs with activated donor B cells. The study was constrained by small patient numbers, and validation of the findings is required in larger populations and under other immunosuppression protocols. Biological reproducibility was not directly assessed, although technical replication error appeared to be minimal.

The chain joins TRBV6-1 to TRBJ1-1, and TRBD1 may be the D gene, going by 6 matching bases. The sequenced sample was Tregs from blood. The TCR comes from a human donor in good health. CDR3 region: CASSDELRGVRAGAFF. At the DNA level, the sequence is TGTGCCAGCAGTGACGAACTTAGGGGGGTGAGGGCAGGAGCTTTCTTT.